This T cell receptor (beta chain) derives from a study of response to subunit inactivated influenza vaccine. The germline CDR1 and CDR2 sequences are LGHNA and YNFKEQ. This CDR3 has 13 amino acids. Trimming shortened V by 2 bases and J by 7 bases, and 11 bases separated the two germline ends. In this sample, this clonotype turned up a few times. TCRdb re-called the RT-PCR reads through MiXCR, storing one row per CDR3 protein. The sample records 500,000 or so distinct CDR3 sequences, approximately 15% being singletons. The chain joins TRBV4-2 to TRBJ1-2, with D possibly TRBD1 on 5 matching bases. Material: CD4+ T cells sorted from PBMCs, obtained less than 30 months after vaccination. The receptor's source is a man in his fifties or sixties who received an inactivated influenza vaccine. The CDR3 DNA reads TGTGCCAGCAGCCAACCCAGGGAGGGTGGCTACACCTTC. Translation: CASSQPREGGYTF.